A single sample gave rise to the 28 T cell receptor beta chains below, sequenced in a study of T cells in Graves' hyperthyroidism and ophthalmopathy. Regions amplified from RNA transcripts were the TCR beta CDR3 regions. First-round RT-PCR of the TCR CDR3 relied on the HTBI primer set. Via MiXCR, TCRdb re-called the multiplex PCR reads, giving one row per CDR3 protein. The profile shows roughly 600,000 distinct CDR3 sequences, about 14% of them singletons. Material for sequencing was blood. All receptors derive from a woman between 45 and 65 years old with Graves' ophthalmopathy.

This clonotype was observed at least ten times. V and J are TRBV5-1 and TRBJ2-7; 7 nucleotides match TRBD1. The CDR3 loop spans 14 amino acids. With V trimmed by 7 bases and J by 7 bases, 14 bases remained unmatched. From germline, CDR1 is SGHRS and CDR2 YFSETQ. The CDR3 reads CASSTGPQSGEQYF. The CDR3 DNA sequence: TGCGCCAGCTCGACAGGGCCCCAGTCGGGAGAGCAGTACTTC.

This clonotype showed up many times. The CDR3 sequence: CSGGSSLYEQYF. CDR3 nucleotides: TGCAGTGGGGGCAGCAGTCTCTACGAGCAGTACTTC. V usage is TRBV20-1 and J usage is TRBJ2-7, with D possibly TRBD1 on 5 matching bases. Germline V lookup: CDR1 DFQATT, CDR2 SNEGSKA (reference sequence). With 7 bases removed from V and 3 bases from J, the gap between germline ends came to 13 bases. The CDR3 has 12 residues.

This clonotype was found many times. The rearrangement uses TRBV28 and TRBJ2-5; 9 nucleotides agree with TRBD1. Germline V lookup: CDR1 MDHEN, CDR2 SYDVKM. The CDR3 consists of 16 residues. V lost 6 bases, J lost 2 bases, and 10 bases stayed unmatched. CDR3 sequence reads: CASSKRQGGWQETQYF. The CDR3, as DNA: TGTGCCAGCAGCAAAAGACAGGGGGGATGGCAAGAGACCCAGTACTTC.

This clonotype was counted at least ten times. The chain links TRBV12-3 or TRBV12-4 to TRBJ1-1, with 7 bases aligning to TRBD1. The trim removed 5 bases at V and 3 bases at J, leaving 6 bases unmatched. The CDR3 has 14 amino acids. The CDR3 loop is CASSTTGRYTEAFF. The CDR3, as DNA: TGTGCCAGCAGTACGACAGGGCGGTACACTGAAGCTTTCTTT.

This clonotype was seen many times. The CDR3 DNA sequence: TGCGCCAGCAGCGGATACAGGGGTACCCGTAACACCGGGGAGCTGTTTTTT. Translated: CASSGYRGTRNTGELFF. The gene calls are TRBV5-1 and TRBJ2-2, with TRBD1 matching over 7 bases. The CDR3 extends over 17 amino acids. CDR1 and CDR2 (germline): SGHRS, YFSETQ. The trim removed 4 bases at V and 2 bases at J, leaving 11 bases unmatched.

This clonotype showed up many times. This rearrangement joins TRBV30 to TRBJ2-7; no firm D call. Germline-derived CDR1 and CDR2 are GTSNPN and SVGIG (reference sequence). This CDR3 has 11 residues. The V gene lost 7 bases and the J gene lost 6 bases, with 13 bases spanning the gap. The CDR3 DNA is TGTGCCTCTTATCCATCAGGCGAGCAGTACTTC. This encodes CASYPSGEQYF. The full variable domain, completed using reference TRBV30 and TRBJ2-7, is SQTIHQWPATLVQPVGSPLSLECTVEGTSNPNLYWYRQAAGRGLQLLFYSVGIGQISSEVPQNLSASRPQDRQFILSSKKLLLSDSGFYLCASYPSGEQYFGPGTRLTVT.

This clonotype has only a few counts. This chain uses TRBV19 with TRBJ2-7; 8 nucleotides match TRBD1. The CDR3 length is 15 residues. From germline, CDR1 is LNHDA and CDR2 SQIVND (reference sequence). Trimming cost V 5 bases and J 0 bases; bases outside gene matches: 6. The CDR3 loop reads CASSLRTGSSYEQYF. The CDR3 DNA sequence: TGTGCCAGTAGTCTGCGGACAGGGAGCTCCTACGAGCAGTACTTC.

This clonotype was recorded many times. This chain joins TRBV4-2 and TRBJ2-5, with TRBD2 matching over 8 bases. This CDR3 is 14 amino acids long. Germline values: CDR1 LGHNA, CDR2 YNFKEQ. The trim removed 1 base at V and 5 bases at J, leaving 3 bases unmatched. CDR3 in amino acids: CASSQAAGVETQYF. The DNA for the CDR3 is TGTGCCAGCAGCCAAGCAGCGGGAGTCGAGACCCAGTACTTC.

The sample holds a few counts of this clonotype. This chain connects TRBV6-1 to TRBJ1-2; possible D gene TRBD1, 5 bases. CDR3 length equals 13 residues. Per the germline V gene, CDR1 is MNHNS and CDR2 is SASEGT. V lost 7 bases, J lost 4 bases, and 13 bases lay in between. The CDR3 loop is CASTETESYGYTF. The CDR3 coding sequence is TGTGCCAGCACCGAGACAGAGAGCTATGGCTACACCTTC.

This clonotype was counted many times. The genes are TRBV2 and TRBJ2-7; 9 bases fit TRBD2. J lost 0 bases, V lost 6 bases, and 6 bases had no gene match. This CDR3 has 15 residues. Per the germline V gene, CDR1 is SNHLY and CDR2 is FYNNEI. The CDR3 spells CASRSGRQSSYEQYF. The DNA for the CDR3 is TGTGCCAGCAGGAGCGGGAGGCAGAGCTCCTACGAGCAGTACTTC.

In this sample, this clonotype turned up many times. The chain is built from TRBV12-3 or TRBV12-4 and TRBJ1-5, with TRBD1 as a possible D gene (6 bases). The CDR3 has 17 amino acids. The V end lost 2 bases, the J end lost 3 bases, and 17 bases lay between the germline ends. CDR3 DNA sequence: TGTGCCAGCAGTTTATCCCGGAGGTGGACAGACAATCAGCCCCAGCATTTT. Translated, it gives CASSLSRRWTDNQPQHF.

The chain uses TRBV27 and TRBJ1-1, with D possibly being TRBD1 (6 bases). V shed 2 bases and J shed 0 bases, with 16 bases lying between them. The germline CDR1 and CDR2 sequences are MNHEY and SMNVEV (reference sequence). The CDR3 sequence is 17 residues long. The CDR3 protein is CASSLGYVQGMNTEAFF. The CDR3 bases are TGTGCCAGCAGTTTAGGGTATGTGCAGGGGATGAACACTGAAGCTTTCTTT.

The table lists this clonotype with many counts. The chain recombines TRBV5-1 with TRBJ2-1; D tentatively reads TRBD1 or TRBD2 (5 bases each). CDR1 is SGHRS and CDR2 is YFSETQ in the germline V gene. The CDR3 extends over 17 amino acids. V was shortened by 0 bases and J by 4 bases, with 17 bases between the two germline ends. The CDR3 sequence: CASSLAWTPTEYNEQFF. The CDR3 bases are TGCGCCAGCAGCTTGGCTTGGACTCCGACAGAATACAATGAGCAGTTCTTC.

This clonotype was observed many times. The V gene is TRBV3-1, the J gene TRBJ1-1; TRBD1 matches at 8 bases. Germline loops: CDR1 LGHDT, CDR2 YNNKEL (reference sequence). Trimming removed 0 bases from V and 0 bases from J; junction bases left unmatched: 0. This CDR3 is 15 amino acids long. CDR3 nucleotides: TGTGCCAGCAGCCAAGAGACAGGGGTGAACACTGAAGCTTTCTTT. Translation gives CASSQETGVNTEAFF. The full variable domain, with the rest looked up from reference TRBV3-1 and TRBJ1-1, is DTAVSQTPKYLVTQMGNDKSIKCEQNLGHDTMYWYKQDSKKFLKIMFSYNNKELIINETVPNRFSPKSPDKAHLNLHINSLELGDSAVYFCASSQETGVNTEAFFGQGTRLTVV.

This clonotype showed up just a few times. The chain uses TRBV5-1 and TRBJ2-2; D could derive from TRBD1 or TRBD2 (5 bases each). V was cut by 5 bases and J by 0 bases, with 8 bases left in between. The CDR3 is 14 residues long. Germline V gives CDR1 SGHRS, CDR2 YFSETQ. CDR3 amino acids: CASRGDANTGELFF. The DNA for the CDR3 is TGCGCCAGCAGAGGGGACGCGAACACCGGGGAGCTGTTTTTT.

This clonotype showed up many times. The gene calls are TRBV4-3 and TRBJ2-7, with TRBD2 matching over 10 bases. V was pared by 0 bases and J by 9 bases, with 11 bases of the junction left unmatched. Per the germline V gene, CDR1 is LGHNA and CDR2 is YSLEER. The CDR3 extends over 16 amino acids. This CDR3 is CASSQELASGRTWQYF. CDR3 coding DNA: TGCGCCAGCAGCCAAGAGCTTGCTAGCGGGAGAACCTGGCAGTACTTC.

This clonotype was observed at least ten times. The chain has TRBV7-2 and TRBJ2-7, with TRBD2 as a possible D gene (6 bases). The V end was cut by 1 base, the J end by 4 bases, with 14 bases between. Germline V gene lookup returns CDR1 SGHTA and CDR2 FQGNSA. The CDR3 covers 15 residues. As DNA, the CDR3 is TGTGCCAGCAGCTTAGTCCCGGGAGCGTTATACGAGCAGTACTTC. Protein: CASSLVPGALYEQYF.

V gene TRBV20-1 combines with J gene TRBJ2-1, with 10 bases lining up with TRBD1. This CDR3 has 14 residues. With 3 bases clipped from V and 7 bases from J, the junction kept 6 bases outside the gene matches. Germline V gene data show CDR1 as DFQATT and CDR2 as SNEGSKA (reference sequence). The CDR3 here is CSASRDRGGNEQFF. CDR3 bases: TGCAGTGCTAGCCGGGACAGGGGAGGAAATGAGCAGTTCTTC.

This clonotype came up many times. The V and J genes are TRBV6-1 and TRBJ2-3; 11 bases align to TRBD2. Germline CDR1 and CDR2: MNHNS and SASEGT. J gave up 2 bases and V 5 bases, and 6 bases lay outside the gene matches. The CDR3 runs 16 residues. CDR3 amino acids: CASSYTTSGATDTQYF. The CDR3, as DNA: TGTGCCAGCAGTTATACGACTAGCGGGGCCACAGATACGCAGTATTTT.

In this sample, this clonotype turned up many times. J is TRBJ1-5 and V is TRBV30, with a tentative D call TRBD1 (5 bases). CDR3 length: 14 amino acids. The V end was cut by 0 bases, the J end by 2 bases, with 8 bases between. CDR1 is GTSNPN, CDR2 SVGIG, per germline (reference sequence). CDR3: CAWSVRGGNQPQHF. The CDR3 DNA reads TGTGCCTGGAGTGTACGGGGGGGCAATCAGCCCCAGCATTTT.

The rearrangement uses TRBV7-2 and TRBJ2-1; 8 bases fit TRBD2. This CDR3 has 19 amino acids. V gave up 5 bases and J gave up 0 bases; unmatched junction bases: 15. The germline gives CDR1 SGHTA, CDR2 FQGNSA. Here the CDR3 DNA reads TGTGCCAGCAGCCCTAGGCTCCCAAATAGCGGGAACTCCTACAATGAGCAGTTCTTC. Amino acids: CASSPRLPNSGNSYNEQFF.

This chain joins TRBV9 and TRBJ2-3, with 9 bases aligning to TRBD2. The CDR3 totals 15 residues. CDR1 and CDR2 from the germline V gene are SGDLS and YYNGEE. Germline trimming cut 2 bases from V and 3 bases from J; bases unmatched to any gene: 4. The CDR3 region is CASSVGGRATDTQYF. The CDR3 DNA is TGTGCCAGCAGCGTTGGCGGGAGGGCGACAGATACGCAGTATTTT.

This clonotype was counted a few times. For the CDR3, the DNA is TGCGCCAGCAGCCAAGATTGGAGAGAAAAACTGTTTTTT. As protein: CASSQDWREKLFF. The chain links TRBV4-3 to TRBJ1-4; no clear D gene. This CDR3 spans 13 amino acids. Trimming removed 0 bases at V and 8 bases at J, with 7 bases between. Germline V gene sequence: CDR1 LGHNA, CDR2 YSLEER.

This clonotype turned up a few times. The chain combines TRBV24-1 with TRBJ2-1, with D possibly being TRBD1 (6 bases). The CDR3 has 11 residues. V was pared by 8 bases and J by 9 bases, with 10 bases between. Germline V gives CDR1 KGHDR, CDR2 SFDVKD. Here the CDR3 reads CATKKGGEQFF. CDR3 DNA: TGTGCCACCAAGAAAGGGGGTGAGCAGTTCTTC.

The chain combines TRBV29-1 with TRBJ2-5, with 8 positions matching TRBD2. CDR3 length: 16 amino acids. The ends lost 4 bases at V and 4 bases at J; junction bases unmatched: 14. CDR1 is SQVTM, CDR2 ANQGSEA, per germline. The CDR3 sequence is CSVGLSRAGGIETQYF. In nucleotides, the CDR3 is TGCAGCGTTGGTCTTAGTAGGGCGGGAGGCATAGAGACCCAGTACTTC.

As for this clonotype: A much larger clone lies one base from this, so it may be a read error. V and J are TRBV5-1 and TRBJ2-1; D gene ambiguous. The J call may be incorrect, as the DNA end agrees better with TRBJ2-7. The CDR3 runs 12 residues. Germline values: CDR1 SGHRS, CDR2 YFSETQ. CDR3 residues: CASNEGLNEQYF. The CDR3 DNA reads TGCGCCAGCAATGAAGGTCTGAATGAGCAGTACTTC.

This clonotype has ten or more counts. The V and J genes are TRBV29-1 and TRBJ1-1; 8 bases map to TRBD1. V lost 6 bases, J lost 4 bases, and 10 bases stayed unmatched. CDR1 and CDR2 (germline): SQVTM, ANQGSEA. The CDR3 runs to 14 residues. In DNA, the CDR3 is TGCAGCGTGGCAGGGGGCAATGGCGGCACTGAAGCTTTCTTT. Protein sequence: CSVAGGNGGTEAFF. Drawing the rest from reference TRBV29-1 and TRBJ1-1, the complete variable domain is SAVISQKPSRDICQRGTSLTIQCQVDSQVTMMFWYRQQPGQSLTLIATANQGSEATYESGFVIDKFPISRPNLTFSTLTVSNMSPEDSSIYLCSVAGGNGGTEAFFGQGTRLTVV.

This clonotype was counted many times. The chain uses TRBV20-1 and TRBJ2-3; D uncertain. V lost 5 bases and J 0 bases, leaving 3 bases between the germline ends. In germline, CDR1 is DFQATT, CDR2 SNEGSKA (reference sequence). There are 11 residues in the CDR3. The chain's CDR3 is CSAPSTDTQYF. Written as DNA, the CDR3 is TGCAGTGCTCCGAGCACAGATACGCAGTATTTT.